This T cell receptor (beta chain) emerged from a study of blood T cells in healthy people across ages. Germline CDR1 reads LNHDA; CDR2 reads SQIVND (reference sequence). The CDR3 extends over 15 amino acids. A second about 7 to 11 cycle PCR used barcoded and J-beta primers. TCRdb reprocessed the 5' RACE reads with MiXCR, giving one entry per CDR3 protein. The sample holds more than 1 million distinct CDR3 sequences, around 45% seen once. The rearrangement joins TRBV19 to TRBJ2-5, with D unclear. TRBJ2-7 explains the end of the DNA better; the J call may be wrong. The clonotype originates from a woman aged 55-70 years in good health. The sample comprised blood. This CDR3 is CASSINSLFMGEQYF. CDR3 nucleotides: TGTGCCAGTAGTATAAATTCCCTCTTCATGGGCGAGCAGTACTTC.